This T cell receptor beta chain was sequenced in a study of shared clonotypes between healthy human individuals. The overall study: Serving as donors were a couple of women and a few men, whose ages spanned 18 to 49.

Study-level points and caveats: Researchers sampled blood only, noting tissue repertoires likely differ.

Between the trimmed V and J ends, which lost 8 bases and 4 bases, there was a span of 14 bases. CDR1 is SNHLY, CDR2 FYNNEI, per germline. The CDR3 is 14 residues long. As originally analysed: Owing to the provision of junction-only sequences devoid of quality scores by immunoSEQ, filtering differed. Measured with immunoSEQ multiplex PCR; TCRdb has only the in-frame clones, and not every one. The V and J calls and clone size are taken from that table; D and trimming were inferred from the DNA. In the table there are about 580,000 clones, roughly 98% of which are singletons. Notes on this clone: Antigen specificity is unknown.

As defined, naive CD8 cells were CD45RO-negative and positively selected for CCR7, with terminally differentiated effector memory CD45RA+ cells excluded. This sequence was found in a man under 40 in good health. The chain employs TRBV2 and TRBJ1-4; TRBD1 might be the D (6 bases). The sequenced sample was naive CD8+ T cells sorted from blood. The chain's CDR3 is CASGGGGGNEKLFF. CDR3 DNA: TGTGCCAGCGGAGGGGGAGGAGGTAATGAAAAACTGTTTTTT. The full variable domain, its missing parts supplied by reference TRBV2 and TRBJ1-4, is EPEVTQTPSHQVTQMGQEVILRCVPISNHLYFYWYRQILGQKVEFLVSFYNNEISEKSEIFDDQFSVERPDGSNFTLKIRSTKLEDSAMYFCASGGGGGNEKLFFGSGTQLSVL.